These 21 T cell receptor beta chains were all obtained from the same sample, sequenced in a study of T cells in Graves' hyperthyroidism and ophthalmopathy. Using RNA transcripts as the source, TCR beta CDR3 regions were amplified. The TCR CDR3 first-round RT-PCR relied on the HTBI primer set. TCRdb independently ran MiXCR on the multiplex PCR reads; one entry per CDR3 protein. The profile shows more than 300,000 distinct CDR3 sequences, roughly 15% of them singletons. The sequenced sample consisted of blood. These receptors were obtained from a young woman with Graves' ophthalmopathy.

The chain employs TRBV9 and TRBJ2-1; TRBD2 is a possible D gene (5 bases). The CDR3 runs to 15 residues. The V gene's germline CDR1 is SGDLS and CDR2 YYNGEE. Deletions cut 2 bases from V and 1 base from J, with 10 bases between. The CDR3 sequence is CASSVPEVSYNEQFF. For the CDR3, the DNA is TGTGCCAGCAGCGTGCCGGAGGTGTCCTACAATGAGCAGTTCTTC.

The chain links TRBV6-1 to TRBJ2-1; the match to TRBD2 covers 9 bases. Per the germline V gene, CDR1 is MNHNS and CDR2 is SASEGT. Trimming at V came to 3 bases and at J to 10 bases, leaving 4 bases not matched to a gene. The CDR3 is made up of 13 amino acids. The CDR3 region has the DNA TGTGCCAGCAGTGAGCGGGGGGGCAGGGAGCAGTTCTTC. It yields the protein CASSERGGREQFF.

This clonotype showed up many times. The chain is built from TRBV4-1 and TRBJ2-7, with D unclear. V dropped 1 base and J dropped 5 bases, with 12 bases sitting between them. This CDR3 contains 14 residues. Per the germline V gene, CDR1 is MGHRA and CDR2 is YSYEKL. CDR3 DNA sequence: TGCGCCAGCAGCCAAGGACACATTTTGGACGAGCAGTACTTC. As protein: CASSQGHILDEQYF.

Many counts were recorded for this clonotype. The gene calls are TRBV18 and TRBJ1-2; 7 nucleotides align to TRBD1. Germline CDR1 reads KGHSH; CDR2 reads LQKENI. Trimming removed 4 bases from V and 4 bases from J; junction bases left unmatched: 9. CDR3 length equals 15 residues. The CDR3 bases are TGTGCCAGCTCACGTGACAGGGCGACTGTCTATGGCTACACCTTC. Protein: CASSRDRATVYGYTF.

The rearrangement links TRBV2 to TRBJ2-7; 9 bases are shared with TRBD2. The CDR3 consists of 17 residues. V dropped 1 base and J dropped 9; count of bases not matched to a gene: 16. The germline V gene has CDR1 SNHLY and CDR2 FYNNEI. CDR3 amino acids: CASSEGGAASGASAQYF. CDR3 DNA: TGTGCCAGCAGTGAAGGGGGTGCGGCTAGCGGGGCGTCGGCGCAGTACTTC.

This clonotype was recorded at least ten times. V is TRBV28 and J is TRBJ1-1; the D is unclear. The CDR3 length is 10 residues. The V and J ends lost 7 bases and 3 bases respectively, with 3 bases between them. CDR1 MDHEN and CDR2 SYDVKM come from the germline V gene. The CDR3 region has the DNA TGTGCCAGCACGGACACTGAAGCTTTCTTT. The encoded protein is CASTDTEAFF.

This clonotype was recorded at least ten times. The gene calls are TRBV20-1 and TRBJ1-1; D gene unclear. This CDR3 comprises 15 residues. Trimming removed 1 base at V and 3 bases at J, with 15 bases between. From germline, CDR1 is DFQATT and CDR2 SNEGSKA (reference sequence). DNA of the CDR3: TGCAGTGCTAGAGCCGGTGGGGAAGGGTACACTGAAGCTTTCTTT. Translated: CSARAGGEGYTEAFF.

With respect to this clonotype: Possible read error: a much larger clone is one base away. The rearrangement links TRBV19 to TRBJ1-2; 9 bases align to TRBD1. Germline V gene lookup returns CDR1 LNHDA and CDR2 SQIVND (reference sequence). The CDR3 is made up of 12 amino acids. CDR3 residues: CVSRTGEDGYTF. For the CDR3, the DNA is TGTGTCAGTAGGACAGGGGAGGATGGCTACACCTTC.

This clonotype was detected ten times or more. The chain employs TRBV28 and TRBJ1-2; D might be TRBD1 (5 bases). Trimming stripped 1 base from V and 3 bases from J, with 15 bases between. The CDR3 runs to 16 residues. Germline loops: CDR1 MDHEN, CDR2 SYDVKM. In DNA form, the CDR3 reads TGTGCCAGCAGTTTATCTGCGGGGGAGTTATACTATGGCTACACCTTC. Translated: CASSLSAGELYYGYTF.

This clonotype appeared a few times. The CDR3 sequence: CSARPTGVRETQYF. In DNA form, the CDR3 reads TGCAGTGCTAGACCGACAGGAGTCAGAGAGACCCAGTACTTC. V gene TRBV20-1 combines with J gene TRBJ2-5, with a tentative D call TRBD1 (6 bases). The V gene lost 2 bases and the J gene lost 4 bases, with 14 bases spanning the gap. In germline, CDR1 is DFQATT, CDR2 SNEGSKA (reference sequence). The CDR3 runs to 14 residues.

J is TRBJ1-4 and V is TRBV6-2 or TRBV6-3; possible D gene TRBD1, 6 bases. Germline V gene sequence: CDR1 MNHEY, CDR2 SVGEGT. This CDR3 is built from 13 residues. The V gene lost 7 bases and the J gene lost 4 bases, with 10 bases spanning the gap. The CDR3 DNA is TGTGCCAGCATGAAACAGGGTAATGAAAAACTGTTTTTT. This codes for CASMKQGNEKLFF.

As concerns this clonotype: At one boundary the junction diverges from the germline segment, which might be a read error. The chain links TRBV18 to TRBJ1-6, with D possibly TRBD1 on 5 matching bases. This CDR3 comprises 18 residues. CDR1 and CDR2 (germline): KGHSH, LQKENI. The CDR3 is CAGSSPLSPGRINSPLHF. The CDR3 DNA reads TGCGCCGGCTCATCCCCCTTATCCCCGGGACGGATTAATTCACCCCTCCACTTT.

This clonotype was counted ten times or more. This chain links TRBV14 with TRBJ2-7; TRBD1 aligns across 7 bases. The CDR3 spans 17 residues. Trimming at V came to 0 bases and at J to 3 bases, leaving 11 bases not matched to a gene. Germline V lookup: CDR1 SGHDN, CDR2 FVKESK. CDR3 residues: CASSQDQIGQGVYEQYF. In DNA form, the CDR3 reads TGTGCCAGCAGCCAAGATCAGATTGGGCAGGGGGTCTACGAGCAGTACTTC.

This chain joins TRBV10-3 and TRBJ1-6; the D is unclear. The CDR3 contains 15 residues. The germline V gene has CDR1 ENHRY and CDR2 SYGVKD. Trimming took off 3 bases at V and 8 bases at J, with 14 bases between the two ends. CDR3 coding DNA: TGTGCCATCAGTGACTCGGGAAGGGAAGATTCACCCCTCCACTTT. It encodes CAISDSGREDSPLHF.

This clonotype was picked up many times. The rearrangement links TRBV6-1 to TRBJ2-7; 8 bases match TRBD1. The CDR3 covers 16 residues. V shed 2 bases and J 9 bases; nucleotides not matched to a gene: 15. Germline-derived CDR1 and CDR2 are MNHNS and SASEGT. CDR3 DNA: TGTGCCAGCAGTGAAATCTCTACCGGGACAGGTACCGTGCAGTACTTC. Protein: CASSEISTGTGTVQYF.

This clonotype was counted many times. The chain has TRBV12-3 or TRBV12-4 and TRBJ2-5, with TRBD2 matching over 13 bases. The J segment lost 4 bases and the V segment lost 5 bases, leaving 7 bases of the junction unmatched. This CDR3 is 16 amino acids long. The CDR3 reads CASSPGTSGVRETQYF. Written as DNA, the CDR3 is TGTGCCAGCAGTCCGGGGACTAGCGGGGTCCGAGAGACCCAGTACTTC.

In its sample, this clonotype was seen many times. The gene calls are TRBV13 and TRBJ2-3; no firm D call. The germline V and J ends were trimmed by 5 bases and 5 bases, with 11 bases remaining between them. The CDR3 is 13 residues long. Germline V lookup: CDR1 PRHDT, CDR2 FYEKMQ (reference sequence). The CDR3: CASSPPLRDTQYF. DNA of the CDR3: TGTGCCAGCAGCCCTCCTCTACGAGATACGCAGTATTTT.

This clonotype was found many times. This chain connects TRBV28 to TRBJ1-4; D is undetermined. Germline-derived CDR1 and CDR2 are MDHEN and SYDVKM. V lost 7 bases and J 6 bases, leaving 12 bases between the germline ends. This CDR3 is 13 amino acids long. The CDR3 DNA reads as TGTGCCAGCAAGCAGCAGGTTGATGAAAAACTGTTTTTT. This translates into CASKQQVDEKLFF.

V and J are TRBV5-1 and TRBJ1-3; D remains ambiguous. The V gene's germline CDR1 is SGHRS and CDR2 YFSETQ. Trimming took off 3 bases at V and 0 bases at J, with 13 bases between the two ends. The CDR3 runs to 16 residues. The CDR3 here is CASSSRDLTSGNTIYF. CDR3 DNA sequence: TGCGCCAGCAGCTCCAGAGACCTGACCTCTGGAAACACCATATATTTT.

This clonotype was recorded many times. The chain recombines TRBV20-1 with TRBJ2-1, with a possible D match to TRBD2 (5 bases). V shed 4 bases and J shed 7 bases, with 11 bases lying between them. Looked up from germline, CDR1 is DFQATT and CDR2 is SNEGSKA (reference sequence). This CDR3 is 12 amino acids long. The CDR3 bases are TGCAGTGCTAAGGGATCGGGGAATGAGCAGTTCTTC. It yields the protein CSAKGSGNEQFF.

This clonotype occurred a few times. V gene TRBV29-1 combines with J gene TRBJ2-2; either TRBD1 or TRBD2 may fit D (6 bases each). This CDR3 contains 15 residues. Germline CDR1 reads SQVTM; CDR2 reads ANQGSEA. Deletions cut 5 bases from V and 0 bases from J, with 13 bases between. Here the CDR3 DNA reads TGCAGCGTTACACGGGGGCTCTCGAACACCGGGGAGCTGTTTTTT. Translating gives CSVTRGLSNTGELFF.